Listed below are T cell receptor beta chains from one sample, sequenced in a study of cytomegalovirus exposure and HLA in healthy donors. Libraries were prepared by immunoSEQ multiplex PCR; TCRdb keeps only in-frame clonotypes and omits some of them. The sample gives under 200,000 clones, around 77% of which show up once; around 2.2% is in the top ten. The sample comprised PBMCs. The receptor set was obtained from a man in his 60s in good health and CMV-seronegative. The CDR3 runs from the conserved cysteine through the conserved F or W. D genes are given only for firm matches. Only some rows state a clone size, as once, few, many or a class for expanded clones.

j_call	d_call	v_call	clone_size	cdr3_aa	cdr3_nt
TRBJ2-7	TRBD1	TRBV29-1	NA	CSVEGQPYEQYF	TGCAGCGTTGAGGGACAGCCCTACGAGCAGTACTTC
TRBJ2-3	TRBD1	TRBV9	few	CASSARTGRGSTDTQYF	TGTGCCAGCAGCGCCAGGACAGGTCGGGGTTCGACAGATACGCAGTATTTT
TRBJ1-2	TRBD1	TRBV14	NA	CASSQDQGAGGYTF	TGTGCCAGCAGCCAAGACCAGGGGGCAGGCGGCTACACCTTC
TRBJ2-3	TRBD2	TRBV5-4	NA	CASSRASGGAQDTQYF	TGTGCCAGCAGCCGGGCTAGCGGGGGGGCCCAAGATACGCAGTATTTT
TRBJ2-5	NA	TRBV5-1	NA	CASSLGGGSTVQETQYF	TGCGCCAGCAGCTTAGGCGGTGGTTCGACAGTCCAAGAGACCCAGTACTTC
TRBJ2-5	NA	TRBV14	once	CASSQDQLGEETQYF	TGTGCCAGCAGCCAAGATCAGTTAGGGGAAGAGACCCAGTACTTC
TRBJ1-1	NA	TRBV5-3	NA	CARSLRHRNTEAFF	TGTGCCAGAAGCTTGCGCCATAGGAACACTGAAGCTTTCTTT
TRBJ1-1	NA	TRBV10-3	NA	CAISDPGQNTEAFF	TGTGCCATCAGTGACCCGGGACAGAACACTGAAGCTTTCTTT
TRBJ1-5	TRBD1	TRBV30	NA	CAWSVTGGNQPQHF	TGTGCCTGGAGTGTGACAGGGGGCAATCAGCCCCAGCATTTT
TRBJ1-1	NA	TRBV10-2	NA	CASREWAPNTEAFF	TGCGCCAGCAGGGAATGGGCCCCGAACACTGAAGCTTTCTTT
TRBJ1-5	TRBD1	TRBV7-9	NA	CASSLGDRANQPQNF	TGTGCCAGCAGCTTAGGAGACAGGGCCAATCAGCCCCAGAATTTT
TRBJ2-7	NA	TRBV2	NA	CASRGGYEQYF	TGTGCCAGCAGGGGAGGCTACGAGCAGTACTTC
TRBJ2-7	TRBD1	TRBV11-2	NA	CASSLDRTGASYEQYF	TGTGCCAGCAGCTTAGACCGGACAGGGGCCTCCTACGAGCAGTACTTC
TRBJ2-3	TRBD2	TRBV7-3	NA	CASSLLSGRRAGTDTQYF	TGTGCCAGCAGCTTACTTAGCGGGAGGAGGGCTGGCACAGATACGCAGTATTTT